This entry describes one T cell receptor (beta chain). What antigen it recognizes has not been identified. No much larger clonotype is one base removed from it; base qualities were not supplied. The data stem from a study of T cells after yellow fever vaccination (dated 2019 in TCRdb). Broadly, across the study: The SMART-Seq v4 Ultra Low Input RNA kit was used to prepare libraries from fractions with low cell numbers. Blood samples were taken at several timepoints before and after primary and secondary immunization, and bulk PBMC replicates and cell subsets were isolated. To follow T-cell clones before and after both primary and booster YFV17D yellow fever vaccination, bulk TCR alpha and beta repertoires underwent longitudinal sequencing. Two healthy male donors, one aged 18 to 30 and one aged 30 to 40 years, made up the cohort. What the authors observed across the whole study: Compared with the primary T-cell response, the secondary T-cell response was weaker but faster, peaking on day 5 rather than day 15. Computational filtering was needed because FACS-sorted repertoires could contain abundant contaminating clonotypes from the bulk population. A small fraction of clonotypes showed up in both the CD4 and CD8 compartments, probably as a result of convergent recombination. Only a couple of donors were included in the study, so the extent to which the findings can be generalized is limited. After the booster, most of the clones that had expanded following primary vaccination were detected again (just under 97% of CD4 and around 90% of CD8), which suggests that memory was broadly maintained.

TCR cDNA was made using 5'RACE template switching, a step that added a universal primer site and unique molecular identifiers. cDNA synthesis was primed from both the TCR alpha and TCR beta constant segments. Two PCR steps were used to amplify libraries, with sample barcodes and sequencing adapters being added in the second step. Libraries were sequenced on Illumina HiSeq 2500 (2x100 bp) or NovaSeq (2x150 bp). Concerning the study's data processing: Demultiplexing of reads and collapsing into UMI consensus sequences were performed with MIGEC, and V(D)J alignment was carried out with MiXCR. Using edgeR on replicate PBMC samples, clonotypes were called vaccine-responding if FDR was below 0.01 and the log2 fold change was above 5 up to day 15. CD4 or CD8 identity was assigned to each bulk clonotype according to whether the clonotype was present at higher abundance in the sequenced CD4 repertoire or the sequenced CD8 repertoire. TCRdb redid the processing of the public reads, applying fastp at Q25 and MiXCR, and retained in-frame beta chains. CDR3 protein duplicates are merged, each entry listing the most common genes and DNA. TCRdb, rather than the study authors, made the V and J calls. For this sample the table gives 250,000 or so distinct CDR3 sequences, of which roughly 6.2% were detected only once. Together, the top ten hold about 0.95% of the sample.

CDR1 is given as KGHDR and CDR2 as SFDVKD, both from the germline V gene. From the cysteine up to the phenylalanine, the CDR3 has a length of 14 residues. Just CDR3 DNA is preserved here, 42 bases in frame from base 1. V and J are trimmed by 4 bases and 8 bases, and the gene matches miss 7 bases of the junction. Explained via the paper, the treatment or condition label denotes: live attenuated yellow fever vaccine strain. PBMCs were isolated from peripheral blood using a standard Ficoll-Paque protocol. Dynabeads CD4 and CD8 positive selection kits were used to isolate the CD4 and CD8 T-cell fractions. TriZol was used to extract RNA from bulk PBMCs, from CD4 and CD8 fractions, and from dextramer-positive and dextramer-negative fractions.

The source is a man aged 25-45 years who received the YFV17D yellow fever vaccine. Specimen: CD4+ T cells sorted from PBMCs, collected on the day of the yellow fever booster vaccination. The chain was built from TRBV24-1 and TRBJ2-3; TRBD1 agrees with 8 junctional bases. For the CDR3, the sequence is CATSETTGDRTQYF. The sequence in DNA is TGTGCCACCAGTGAAACGACAGGGGATCGTACGCAGTATTTT.